This T cell receptor beta chain was recorded in a study of regulatory dendritic cells for organ transplantation. Using immunoSEQ multiplex PCR, the repertoire was profiled, and TCRdb retains in-frame clones only, with some absent. The sample has several thousand clones, 65% to 70% seen once. CFSE-labeled sorted T cells met regulatory or mature dendritic cells for four to five days. With 0 bases removed from V and 6 bases from J, the gap between germline ends came to 7 bases. This CDR3 comprises 13 residues. Looked up from germline, CDR1 is SGHDT and CDR2 is YYEEEE. This clone was counted a few times. As yet, its antigen is unknown. General study findings and limits: The authors noted considerable between-person heterogeneity in alloreactive memory CD8+ cells.

The clonotype comes from a human donor in good health. Sample: memory CD4+ T cells from blood cultured with dendritic cells. Subset specified: CD45RO+ memory T cells. The rearrangement joins TRBV5-6 to TRBJ2-1, with D perhaps matching TRBD1 (6 bases). The CDR3 DNA is TGTGCCAGCAGCTTGGACAGGGTCAATGAGCAGTTCTTC. Encoded protein: CASSLDRVNEQFF.